The clone carrying this T cell receptor (beta chain) was observed a few times. Its antigen is as yet unknown. CD8+ and CD4+ blood T cells underwent TCR beta sequencing. Both CD4+ and CD8+ T cells were negatively isolated, and TEMRA cells underwent FACS enrichment. The RNA, roughly 0.45 to 1 ug, was put through reverse transcription using random hexamers. TCRdb reanalysed the immunoSEQ multiplex PCR reads using MiXCR and keeps one entry per CDR3 protein. The data contain around 71,000 distinct CDR3 sequences, around 93% of them seen just once; the ten biggest clones take up less than 0.19%. The data originate from a study of CD8 T cells in Susac syndrome. Points from the study as a whole: In Susac syndrome, the CD4+ T cell repertoires did not show clonal expansion.

With 4 bases clipped from V and 6 bases from J, the junction kept 10 bases outside the gene matches. CDR3 length: 15 residues. Germline V gene lookup returns CDR1 SGHRS and CDR2 YFSETQ. The sequenced material came from CD4+ T cells from PBMCs. The clonotype originates from a human donor with Susac syndrome. The V gene is TRBV5-1, the J gene TRBJ2-1, with TRBD1 identical over 7 bases. CDR3 sequence: CASSANTGTANEQFF. In DNA form, the CDR3 reads TGCGCCAGCAGCGCCAACACCGGGACAGCCAATGAGCAGTTCTTC. Filled out from reference TRBV5-1 and TRBJ2-1, the complete variable domain reads KAGVTQTPRYLIKTRGQQVTLSCSPISGHRSVSWYQQTPGQGLQFLFEYFSETQRNKGNFPGRFSGRQFSNSRSEMNVSTLELGDSALYLCASSANTGTANEQFFGPGTRLTVL.